Presented here are 18 T cell receptor beta chains from one specimen sequenced in a study of metastatic and nonmetastatic thyroid tumors. MiXCR re-clonotyped the PCR reads for TCRdb. The profile shows 20,000 to 25,000 clones, less than 35% of them singletons. Until they underwent thyroid surgery, no patient had received any treatment. The sample taken for sequencing was blood. The source is a female donor with papillary thyroid cancer or a benign thyroid nodule (not recorded which). Some clones in this sample may be carry-over from other donors' samples.

By share of the sample, this clone is medium-sized. The chain employs TRBV5-1 and TRBJ1-6, with a tentative D call TRBD1 (5 bases). Deletions cut 4 bases from V and 0 bases from J, with 11 bases between. This CDR3 is built from 16 residues. CDR1 is SGHRS, CDR2 YFSETQ, per germline. DNA for the CDR3: TGCGCCAGCAGCACGACAGCGAACTCCTATAATTCACCCCTCCACTTT. Translated, it gives CASSTTANSYNSPLHF.

The gene calls are TRBV13 and TRBJ1-2; 12 bases line up with TRBD1. In germline, CDR1 is PRHDT, CDR2 FYEKMQ (reference sequence). The CDR3 contains 17 residues. V trimming: 0 bases; J trimming: 4 bases; junction bases outside the gene matches: 6. CDR3 amino acids: CASSLGGQGADGYGYTF. CDR3 DNA: TGTGCCAGCAGCTTAGGGGGACAGGGGGCAGATGGCTATGGCTACACCTTC. The full variable domain, its missing parts supplied by reference TRBV13 and TRBJ1-2, is AAGVIQSPRHLIKEKRETATLKCYPIPRHDTVYWYQQGPGQDPQFLISFYEKMQSDKGSIPDRFSAQQFSDYHSELNMSSLELGDSALYFCASSLGGQGADGYGYTFGSGTRLTVV.

This clone was seen repeatedly, ten times or more. J is TRBJ2-5 and V is TRBV7-8; 10 bases align to TRBD1. The J segment lost 7 bases and the V segment lost 4 bases, leaving 12 bases of the junction unmatched. This CDR3 contains 16 residues. The germline V gene has CDR1 SGHVS and CDR2 FQNEAQ. The CDR3 here is CASSSGQGGEEMTQYF. The DNA for the CDR3 is TGTGCCAGCAGCTCAGGACAGGGGGGAGAAGAGATGACCCAGTACTTC.

By share, this clone counts as medium-sized. This chain links TRBV6-1 with TRBJ1-1; D gene unclear. CDR1 is MNHNS, CDR2 SASEGT, per germline. V lost 5 bases to trimming and J lost 5 bases, with 12 bases between them. The CDR3 spans 13 residues. The CDR3 sequence: CASSSSLGTEAFF. CDR3 DNA sequence: TGTGCCAGCAGTTCCAGTCTAGGGACTGAAGCTTTCTTT.

By share, this clone counts as medium-sized. V is TRBV20-1 and J is TRBJ2-6; D not resolved. There are 16 residues in the CDR3. Trimming took 1 base from V and 4 from J, leaving 14 bases between them. Germline assignment: CDR1 DFQATT and CDR2 SNEGSKA (reference sequence). The CDR3 region has the DNA TGCAGTGCTAGAGCCCCCCTTCTCCCCGGGGCCAACGTCCTGACTTTC. Encoded protein: CSARAPLLPGANVLTF.

The chain couples TRBV11-2 to TRBJ1-1, with D possibly matching TRBD1 (5 bases). Germline V gene sequence: CDR1 SGHAT, CDR2 FQNNGV. Trimming stripped 5 bases from V and 5 bases from J, with 15 bases between. The CDR3 spans 14 residues. The CDR3, as DNA: TGTGCCAGCAGCCTCGTGGGGAGGGGAACTGAAGCTTTCTTT. Amino acids: CASSLVGRGTEAFF.

In regard to this clone: A much larger clone differs from this one at a single base, so this may be a read error. Other DNA sequences within the sample encode an identical CDR3. This chain links TRBV5-6 with TRBJ1-5; D call uncertain. V lost 4 bases and J 4 bases, leaving 18 bases between the germline ends. Germline CDR1 is SGHDT and CDR2 is YYEEEE. CDR3 length: 16 residues. The CDR3 DNA reads TGTGCCAGCAGCATTACGACGGCAGGTTTAAATCAGCCCCAGCATTTT. This encodes CASSITTAGLNQPQHF.

The gene calls are TRBV4-1 and TRBJ1-5; D perhaps matches TRBD1 (5 bases). The germline V and J ends were trimmed by 6 bases and 0 bases, with 18 bases remaining between them. Germline V CDR1 and CDR2: MGHRA, YSYEKL. CDR3 length: 17 amino acids. CDR3 nucleotide sequence: TGCGCCAGCAGGGGCCGGGCCAGGGCAAATAGCAATCAGCCCCAGCATTTT. Encoded protein: CASRGRARANSNQPQHF.

In the case of this clone: Being one base from a much bigger clone, this may be a read error. At the DNA level, this CDR3 is encoded by other sequences in the same sample as well. V usage is TRBV20-1 and J usage is TRBJ1-1; no firm D call. CDR3 length: 15 residues. Trimming shortened V by 0 bases and J by 8 bases, and 19 bases separated the two germline ends. CDR1 is DFQATT, CDR2 SNEGSKA, per germline (reference sequence). The CDR3 protein is CSARDDRSPGTEAFF. CDR3 in DNA: TGCAGTGCTAGAGATGATCGATCCCCCGGCACCGAAGCTTTCTTT.

Turning to this clone: The junction does not match germline at one end; this may be a read error. The V and J genes are TRBV19 and TRBJ2-3; 9 bases map to TRBD2. Germline V gene lookup returns CDR1 LNHDA and CDR2 SQIVND (reference sequence). The CDR3 runs to 19 residues. The CDR3 here is CASIIVRHSAGGRTDTQYF. In nucleotides, the CDR3 is TGTGCCAGTATTATAGTGCGACACTCGGCGGGGGGGCGGACAGATACGCAGTATTTT.

This clone has at least ten counts. J is TRBJ2-3 and V is TRBV7-7; perhaps TRBD1 as D (6 bases). CDR3 size: 16 residues. Germline V lookup: CDR1 SSHAT, CDR2 FNYEAQ (reference sequence). V shed 5 bases and J shed 2 bases, with 17 bases lying between them. CDR3 loop: CASSPGTSFFTDTQYF. The CDR3 bases are TGTGCCAGCAGCCCTGGGACATCATTTTTCACAGATACGCAGTATTTT.

The chain has TRBV20-1 and TRBJ2-1; TRBD2 aligns across 7 bases. CDR1 DFQATT and CDR2 SNEGSKA come from the germline V gene (reference sequence). The ends lost 0 bases at V and 6 bases at J; junction bases unmatched: 5. This CDR3 region has 14 residues. CDR3 residues: CSARDQGGANEQFF. CDR3 sequence (DNA): TGCAGTGCTAGAGATCAGGGAGGGGCCAATGAGCAGTTCTTC.

This chain joins TRBV20-1 and TRBJ2-5; tentatively, D is TRBD2 (5 bases). The germline V and J ends were trimmed by 7 bases and 5 bases, with 20 bases remaining between them. The CDR3 contains 14 residues. CDR1 is DFQATT, CDR2 SNEGSKA, per germline (reference sequence). The CDR3 DNA reads as TGCAGTGTCACCAAAGGCGGGTCGCAGGAGACCCAGTACTTC. Translated, it gives CSVTKGGSQETQYF.

The gene calls are TRBV5-1 and TRBJ2-2; a possible D gene is TRBD2 (6 bases). V shed 4 bases and J shed 2 bases, with 9 bases lying between them. CDR1 is SGHRS, CDR2 YFSETQ, per germline. The CDR3 runs to 14 residues. The CDR3 bases are TGCGCCAGCAGCGTCGGGAGTAACACCGGGGAGCTGTTTTTT. Amino acid sequence: CASSVGSNTGELFF.

Many counts were recorded for this clone. This chain connects TRBV5-1 to TRBJ2-5; weak D call: TRBD1 (6 bases). Looked up from germline, CDR1 is SGHRS and CDR2 is YFSETQ. The CDR3 loop spans 15 amino acids. Trimming removed 2 bases from V and 1 base from J, with 12 bases in between. As DNA, the CDR3 is TGCGCCAGCAGCTTTGCCAGGGGTCCCCAAGAGACCCAGTACTTC. Residues: CASSFARGPQETQYF.

This clone is classed as medium-sized. The chain carries TRBV20-1 and TRBJ2-7; TRBD2 aligns across 11 bases. This CDR3 contains 15 residues. V lost 0 bases and J lost 4; bases outside the gene matches: 5. Germline loops: CDR1 DFQATT, CDR2 SNEGSKA (reference sequence). Written as DNA, the CDR3 is TGCAGTGCTAGAGATCACGGGACTAGCGGTTACGAGCAGTACTTC. Its protein product is CSARDHGTSGYEQYF.

The chain uses TRBV6-1 and TRBJ2-7, with 11 bases matching TRBD1. CDR1 is MNHNS and CDR2 is SASEGT in the germline V gene. The CDR3 spans 15 residues. The V segment lost 3 bases and the J segment 0 bases; nucleotides outside the gene matches: 1. The CDR3 sequence: CASSEGTGGSYEQYF. CDR3 DNA sequence: TGTGCCAGCAGTGAGGGGACAGGGGGCTCCTACGAGCAGTACTTC.

This clone is deemed medium-sized (0.01 to 0.1%). The chain links TRBV19 to TRBJ1-1; 7 bases map to TRBD1. The length of the CDR3 is 14 residues. With 5 bases clipped from V and 0 bases from J, the junction kept 3 bases outside the gene matches. In germline, CDR1 is LNHDA, CDR2 SQIVND (reference sequence). CDR3 region: CASSRDRLNTEAFF. The CDR3, as DNA: TGTGCCAGTAGTCGGGACAGATTGAACACTGAAGCTTTCTTT.